The TCR beta chain described here comes from a study of OX40 agonist ivuxolimab in advanced cancers. At the level of the study: The eligibility criteria allowed prior anti-PD-1, anti-PD-L1 or anti-CTLA-4 therapy, and around 40% had some. General study points: On average, a greater number of expanded clones characterised CD8+ T cells relative to CD4+. There was clonal expansion of CD4+ and CD8+ blood T cells by week 6 at 0.1 to 3.0 mg/kg.

As concerns this clone: What it binds is unknown.

Some clones are missing from TCRdb's copy, which holds only in-frame ones; the method was immunoSEQ multiplex PCR. The data contain nearly 80,000 clones, 70% to 85% of them seen just once; the ten biggest clones take up over 3%. Germline V gives CDR1 MDHEN, CDR2 SYDVKM. CDR3 size: 12 residues. V dropped 6 bases and J dropped 4; count of bases not matched to a gene: 3. The sample consisted of CD4+ or CD8+ T cells sorted from blood, taken in a trial of the OX40 agonist ivuxolimab. The chain uses TRBV28 and TRBJ2-7, with TRBD1 identical over 7 bases. The sequence was collected from an adult with an advanced solid tumor such as melanoma, head and neck, liver or kidney cancer. CDR3 residues: CASRLQGYEQYF. In DNA, the CDR3 is TGTGCCAGCAGGCTACAGGGGTACGAGCAGTACTTC.